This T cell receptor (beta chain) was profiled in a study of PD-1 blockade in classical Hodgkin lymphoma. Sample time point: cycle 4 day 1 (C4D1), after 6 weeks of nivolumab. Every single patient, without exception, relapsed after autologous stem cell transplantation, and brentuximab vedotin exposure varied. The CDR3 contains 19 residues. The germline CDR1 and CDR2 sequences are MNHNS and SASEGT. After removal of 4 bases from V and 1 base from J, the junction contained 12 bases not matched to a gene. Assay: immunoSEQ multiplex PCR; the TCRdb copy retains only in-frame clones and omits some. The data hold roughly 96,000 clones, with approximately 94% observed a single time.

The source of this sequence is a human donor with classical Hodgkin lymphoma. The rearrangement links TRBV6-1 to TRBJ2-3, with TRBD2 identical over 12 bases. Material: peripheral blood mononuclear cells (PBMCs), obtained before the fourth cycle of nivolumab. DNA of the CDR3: TGTGCCAGCAGTGGACTAGCGGGAGCTCAGGGCGCGGGCACAGATACGCAGTATTTT. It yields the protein CASSGLAGAQGAGTDTQYF.